Listed below are T cell receptor beta chains from one sample, sequenced in a study of beta chain features in type 1 diabetes. Produced via immunoSEQ multiplex PCR; TCRdb's table is partial and in-frame only. The table shows hundreds of thousands of clones, with 10% to 15% occurring only once. The sequenced sample was naive CD4+ T cells from blood. The receptors come from a man younger than 35 with type 1 diabetes. Both conserved end residues are part of each CDR3. D genes are given only for firm matches. Clone size is shown for a subset of rows, as once, few, many or a class of expanded clone.

J,size,D,V,DNA,CDR3
TRBJ2-5,.,.,TRBV7-2,TGTGCCAGCAGCTTCGGGGGCCGGGAGACCCAGTACTTC,CASSFGGRETQYF
TRBJ2-7,few,TRBD2,TRBV5-4,TGTGCCAGCAGCCCCCCGGGACTAGCGGGGGCCTCCTTTACCGAGCAGTACTTC,CASSPPGLAGASFTEQYF
TRBJ2-5,.,TRBD1,TRBV10-3,TGTGCCATCAGTCTTACAGGGGGCCAAGAGACCCAGTACTTC,CAISLTGGQETQYF
TRBJ1-2,few,.,TRBV7-9,TGTGCCAGCAGCGGGGCTGGCGAGATCTATGGCTACACCTTC,CASSGAGEIYGYTF
TRBJ2-7,.,.,TRBV13,TGTGCCAGCAGCACTCCCGGGACCGTTCTACGAGGGCAGTACTTC,CASSTPGTVLRGQYF
TRBJ1-1,.,.,TRBV6-5,TGTGCCAGCAGTATCCTAGGGGGCACTGAAGCTTTCTTT,CASSILGGTEAFF
TRBJ2-5,.,TRBD2,TRBV30,TGTGCCTCACGGGGGGGAGAACAAGAGACCCAGTACTTC,CASRGGEQETQYF
TRBJ1-3,few,.,TRBV7-9,TGTGCCAGCAGCTTATCGGGGTTCGGAAACACCATATATTTT,CASSLSGFGNTIYF
TRBJ2-7,.,TRBD2,TRBV6-5,TGTGCCAGCAGTTACGGGACTAGCGGGGATCGGCAGTACTTC,CASSYGTSGDRQYF
TRBJ2-5,.,.,TRBV21-1,TGTGCCAGCAGCAAAGCCCGGACAGACCAAGAGACCCAGTACTTC,CASSKARTDQETQYF
TRBJ2-7,few,.,TRBV7-9,TGTGCCAGCAGCTCAAACAGGGATTCCTACGAGCAGTACTTC,CASSSNRDSYEQYF
TRBJ2-7,.,.,TRBV25-1,TGTGCCAGCAGTGATTGGGGGCCAGGGGAGAGGCAGTACTTC,CASSDWGPGERQYF
TRBJ1-3,.,.,TRBV28,TGTGCCAGCAACACAGGCGCGGCCACCATATATTTT,CASNTGAATIYF
TRBJ2-7,few,.,TRBV5-1,TGCGCCAGCAGCTTATCCGGGACCGATTCCTACGAGCAGTACTTC,CASSLSGTDSYEQYF
TRBJ1-6,.,TRBD1,TRBV10-3,TGTGCCATTGGACAGGGGGATTCACCCCTCCACTTT,CAIGQGDSPLHF
TRBJ1-2,.,.,TRBV5-6,TGTGCCAGCAGCTCGGGCGACTATGGCTACACCTTC,CASSSGDYGYTF
TRBJ1-2,.,.,TRBV7-9,TGTGCCAGCAGCTTAGGTGTCGGAGAGAACTATGGCTACACCTTC,CASSLGVGENYGYTF
TRBJ1-2,few,.,TRBV18,TGTGCCAGCTCACCGTCGACAGCGAATAACTATGGCTACACCTTC,CASSPSTANNYGYTF
TRBJ2-3,.,.,TRBV18,TGTGCCAGCTCACCCGGGAGCAACACAGATACGCAGTATTTT,CASSPGSNTDTQYF
TRBJ2-3,few,.,TRBV7-3,TGTGCCAGCAGCTTAAGGACAGCCGCGGGTCAAGATACGCAGTATTTT,CASSLRTAAGQDTQYF
TRBJ2-7,.,TRBD1,TRBV29-1,TGCAGCGCAACCCGGACAGGGAGCCTCTACGAGCAGTACTTC,CSATRTGSLYEQYF
TRBJ1-4,.,.,TRBV7-2,TGTGCCAGCAGCCTATTGGGCGAAAAACTGTTTTTT,CASSLLGEKLFF
TRBJ2-3,few,TRBD2,TRBV5-1,TGCGCCAGCAGCCCGGGACTAGCGGGGGTCCATACGCAGTATTTT,CASSPGLAGVHTQYF
TRBJ1-2,few,.,TRBV7-9,TGTGCCAGCAGCGTGACAGAAGGGCACTATGGCTACACCTTC,CASSVTEGHYGYTF
TRBJ2-1,few,.,TRBV5-6,TGTGCCAGCAGCTTCCGACTAGACGGTGAGCAGTTCTTC,CASSFRLDGEQFF
TRBJ1-1,few,.,TRBV18,TGTGCCAGCTCACCGCCGACAGATTTTACTGAAGCTTTCTTT,CASSPPTDFTEAFF
TRBJ2-1,.,TRBD2,TRBV7-2,TGTGCCAGCAGCCGAACTAGCGGGGGTTACAATGAGCAGTTCTTC,CASSRTSGGYNEQFF
TRBJ2-3,few,.,TRBV18,TGTGCCAGCTCACCCAGCCCATACGCCGATACGCAGTATTTT,CASSPSPYADTQYF